This T cell receptor beta chain was obtained from a study of shared clonotypes between healthy human individuals. Study-wide background: Used for every donor were three CD4 naive, three CD4 memory, two CD8 naive and one CD8 memory plate.

Sequenced by immunoSEQ multiplex PCR; TCRdb stores in-frame clones only, minus some. The repertoire holds around 580,000 clones, with about 98% as singletons. Naive-designated CD8 cells lacked CD45RO, were positively enriched for CCR7, and omitted terminally differentiated effector memory CD45RA+ cells. None of the donors, who were healthy HIV-negative adults, had recently had acute infections or vaccinations. Source material: naive CD8+ T cells sorted from blood. This TCR came from a man aged 25-45 years in good health.

CDR3 coding DNA: TGCGCCAGCAGCCAAGGCGGGGGGACAGATACGCAGTATTTT. Translation: CASSQGGGTDTQYF. The V and J genes are TRBV4-3 and TRBJ2-3; 8 bases align to TRBD2. V dropped 1 base and J dropped 3; count of bases not matched to a gene: 0. CDR1 is LGHNA and CDR2 is YSLEER in the germline V gene. The CDR3 has 14 amino acids.